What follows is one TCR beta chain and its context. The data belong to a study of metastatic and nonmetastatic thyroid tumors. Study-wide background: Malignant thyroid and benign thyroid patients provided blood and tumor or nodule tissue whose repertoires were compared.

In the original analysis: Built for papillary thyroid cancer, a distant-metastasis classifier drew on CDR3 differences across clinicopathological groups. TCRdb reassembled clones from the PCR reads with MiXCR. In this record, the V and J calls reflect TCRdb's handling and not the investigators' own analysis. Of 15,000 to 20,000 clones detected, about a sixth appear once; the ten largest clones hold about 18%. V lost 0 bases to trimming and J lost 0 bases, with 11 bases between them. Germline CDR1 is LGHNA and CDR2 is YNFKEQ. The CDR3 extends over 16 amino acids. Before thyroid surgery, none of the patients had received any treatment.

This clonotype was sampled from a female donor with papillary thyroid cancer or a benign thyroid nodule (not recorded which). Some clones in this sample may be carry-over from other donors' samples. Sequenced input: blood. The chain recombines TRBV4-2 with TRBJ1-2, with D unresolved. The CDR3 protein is CASSQDIHRANYGYTF. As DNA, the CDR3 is TGTGCCAGCAGCCAAGATATCCACCGAGCTAACTATGGCTACACCTTC.